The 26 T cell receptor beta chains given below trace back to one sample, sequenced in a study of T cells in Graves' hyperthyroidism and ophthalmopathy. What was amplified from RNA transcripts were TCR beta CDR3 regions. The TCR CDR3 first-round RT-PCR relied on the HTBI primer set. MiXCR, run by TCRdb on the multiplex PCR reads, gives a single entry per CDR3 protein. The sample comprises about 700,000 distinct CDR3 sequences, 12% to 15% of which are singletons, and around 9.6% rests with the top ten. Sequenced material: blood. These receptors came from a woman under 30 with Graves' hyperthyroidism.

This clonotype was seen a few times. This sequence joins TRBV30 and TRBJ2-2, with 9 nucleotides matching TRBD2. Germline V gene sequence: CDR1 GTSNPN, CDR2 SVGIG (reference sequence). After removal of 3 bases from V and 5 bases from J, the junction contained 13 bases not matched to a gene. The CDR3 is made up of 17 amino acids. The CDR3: CAWSPSSGEPETGELFF. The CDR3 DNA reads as TGTGCCTGGAGCCCCTCTAGCGGGGAGCCGGAGACCGGGGAGCTGTTTTTT.

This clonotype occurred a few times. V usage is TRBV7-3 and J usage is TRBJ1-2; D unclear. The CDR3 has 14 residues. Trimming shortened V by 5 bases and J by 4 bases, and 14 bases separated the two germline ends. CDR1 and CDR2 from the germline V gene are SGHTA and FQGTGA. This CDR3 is CASSPTPISYGYTF. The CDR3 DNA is TGTGCCAGCAGCCCGACCCCCATAAGCTATGGCTACACCTTC.

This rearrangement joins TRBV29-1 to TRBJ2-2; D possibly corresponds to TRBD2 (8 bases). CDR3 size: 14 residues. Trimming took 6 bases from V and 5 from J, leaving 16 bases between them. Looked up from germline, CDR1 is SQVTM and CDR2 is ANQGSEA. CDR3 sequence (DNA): TGCAGCGTCAACAGGGGCGGGGGGACCGGGGAGCTGTTTTTT. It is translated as CSVNRGGGTGELFF.

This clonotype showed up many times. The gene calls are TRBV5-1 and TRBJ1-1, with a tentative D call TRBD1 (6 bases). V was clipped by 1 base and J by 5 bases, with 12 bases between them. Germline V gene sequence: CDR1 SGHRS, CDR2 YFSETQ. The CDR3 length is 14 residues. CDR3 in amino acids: CASSLLIGGTEAFF. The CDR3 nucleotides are TGCGCCAGCAGCTTGCTTATAGGGGGGACTGAAGCTTTCTTT.

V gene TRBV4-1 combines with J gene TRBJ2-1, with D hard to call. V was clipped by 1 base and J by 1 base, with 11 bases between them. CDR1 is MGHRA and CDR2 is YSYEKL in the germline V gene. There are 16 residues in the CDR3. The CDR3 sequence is CASSQVDILSYNEQFF. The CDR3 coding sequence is TGCGCCAGCAGCCAAGTTGACATCTTATCCTACAATGAGCAGTTCTTC.

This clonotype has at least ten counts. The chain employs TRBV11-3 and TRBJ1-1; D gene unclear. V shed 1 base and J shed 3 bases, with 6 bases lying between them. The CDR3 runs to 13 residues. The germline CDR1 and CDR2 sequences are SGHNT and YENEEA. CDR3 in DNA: TGTGCCAGCAGCTTAGTTCTGGACACTGAAGCTTTCTTT. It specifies CASSLVLDTEAFF.

This CDR3 reads CASSFDRGAEKLFF. The CDR3 DNA reads as TGTGCCAGCAGCTTTGACAGGGGGGCTGAAAAACTGTTTTTT. V is TRBV7-2 and J is TRBJ1-4; 9 bases agree with TRBD1. Germline V gene lookup returns CDR1 SGHTA and CDR2 FQGNSA. V trimming: 3 bases; J trimming: 7 bases; junction bases outside the gene matches: 3. This CDR3 spans 14 amino acids.

The CDR3 DNA reads as TGTGCCAGCAGCCCACTCCAGGGGGCTGGCTACACCTTC. Its translation: CASSPLQGAGYTF. The chain joins TRBV7-9 to TRBJ1-2; 8 nucleotides match TRBD1. J gave up 7 bases and V 5 bases, and 6 bases lay outside the gene matches. The germline CDR1 and CDR2 sequences are SEHNR and FQNEAQ (reference sequence). The CDR3 runs to 13 residues.

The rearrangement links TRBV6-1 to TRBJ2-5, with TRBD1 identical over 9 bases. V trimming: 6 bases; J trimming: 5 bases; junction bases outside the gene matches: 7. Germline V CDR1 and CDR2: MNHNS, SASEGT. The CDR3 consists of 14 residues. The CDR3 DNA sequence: TGTGCCAGCAGGAAGACAGGGGGTGGGGAGACCCAGTACTTC. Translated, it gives CASRKTGGGETQYF.

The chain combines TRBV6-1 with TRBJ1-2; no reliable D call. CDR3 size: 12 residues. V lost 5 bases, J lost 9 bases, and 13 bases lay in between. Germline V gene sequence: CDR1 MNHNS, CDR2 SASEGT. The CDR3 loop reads CASSSLTRSYTF. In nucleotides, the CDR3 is TGTGCCAGCAGTTCCCTGACAAGGAGCTACACCTTC.

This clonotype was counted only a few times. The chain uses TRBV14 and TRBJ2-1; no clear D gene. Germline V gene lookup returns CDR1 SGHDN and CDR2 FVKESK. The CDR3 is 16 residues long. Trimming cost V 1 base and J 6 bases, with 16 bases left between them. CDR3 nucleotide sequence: TGTGCCAGCAGCCAAGGGCGTCGACGCCCCGGCAATGAGCAGTTCTTC. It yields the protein CASSQGRRRPGNEQFF.

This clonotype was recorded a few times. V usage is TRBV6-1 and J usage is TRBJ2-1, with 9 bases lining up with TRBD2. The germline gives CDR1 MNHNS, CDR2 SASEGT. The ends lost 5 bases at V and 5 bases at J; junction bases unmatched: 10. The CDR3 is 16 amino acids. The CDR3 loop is CASSYSGTSWDNEQFF. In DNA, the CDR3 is TGTGCCAGCAGTTACTCCGGGACTAGCTGGGACAATGAGCAGTTCTTC.

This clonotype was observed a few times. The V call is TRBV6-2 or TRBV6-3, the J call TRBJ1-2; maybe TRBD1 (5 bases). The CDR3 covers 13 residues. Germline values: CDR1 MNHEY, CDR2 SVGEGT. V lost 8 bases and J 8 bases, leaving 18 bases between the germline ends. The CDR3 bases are TGTGCCAGCGGGGACGGACTCGGGGGAGGCTACACCTTC. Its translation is CASGDGLGGGYTF.

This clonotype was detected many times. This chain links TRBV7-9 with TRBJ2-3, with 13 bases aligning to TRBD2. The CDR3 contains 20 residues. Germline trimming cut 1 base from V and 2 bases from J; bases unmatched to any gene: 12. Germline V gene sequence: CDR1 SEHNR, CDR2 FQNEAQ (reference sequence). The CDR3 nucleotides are TGTGCCAGCAGCTTAGGGGGACTAGCGGGACCGTTTGGGGCCACAGATACGCAGTATTTT. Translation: CASSLGGLAGPFGATDTQYF.

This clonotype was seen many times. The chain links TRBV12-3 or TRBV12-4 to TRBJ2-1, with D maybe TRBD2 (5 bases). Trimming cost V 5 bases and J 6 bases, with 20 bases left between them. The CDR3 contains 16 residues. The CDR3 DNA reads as TGTGCCAGCAGTCCCTCGGGTGGAGGAATGGGCAATGAGCAGTTCTTC. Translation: CASSPSGGGMGNEQFF.

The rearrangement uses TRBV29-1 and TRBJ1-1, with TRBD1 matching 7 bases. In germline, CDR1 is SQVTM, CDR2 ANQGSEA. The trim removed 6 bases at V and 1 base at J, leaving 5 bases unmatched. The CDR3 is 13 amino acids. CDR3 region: CSVPGQQNTEAFF. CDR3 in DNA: TGCAGCGTCCCGGGACAGCAGAACACTGAAGCTTTCTTT. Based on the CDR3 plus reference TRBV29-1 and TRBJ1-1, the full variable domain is SAVISQKPSRDICQRGTSLTIQCQVDSQVTMMFWYRQQPGQSLTLIATANQGSEATYESGFVIDKFPISRPNLTFSTLTVSNMSPEDSSIYLCSVPGQQNTEAFFGQGTRLTVV.

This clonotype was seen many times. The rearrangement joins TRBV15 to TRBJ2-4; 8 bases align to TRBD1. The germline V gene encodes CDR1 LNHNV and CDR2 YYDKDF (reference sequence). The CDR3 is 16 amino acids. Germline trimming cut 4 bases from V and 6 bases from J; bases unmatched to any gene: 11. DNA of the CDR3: TGTGCCACCAGCACCTCCGGACAGGGAAGGTCAAACATTCAGTACTTC. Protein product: CATSTSGQGRSNIQYF.

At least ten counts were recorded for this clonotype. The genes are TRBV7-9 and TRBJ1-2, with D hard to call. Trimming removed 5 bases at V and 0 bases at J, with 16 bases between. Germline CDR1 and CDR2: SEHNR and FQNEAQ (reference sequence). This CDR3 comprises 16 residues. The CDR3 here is CASSPTQAEPNYGYTF. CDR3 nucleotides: TGTGCCAGCAGCCCCACCCAAGCCGAACCTAACTATGGCTACACCTTC.

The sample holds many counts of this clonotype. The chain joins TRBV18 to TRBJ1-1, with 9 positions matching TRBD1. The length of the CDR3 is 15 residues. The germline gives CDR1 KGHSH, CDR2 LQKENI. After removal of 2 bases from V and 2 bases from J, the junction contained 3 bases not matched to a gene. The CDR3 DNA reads TGTGCCAGCTCACCAAAACAGGGGGCTAACACTGAAGCTTTCTTT. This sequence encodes CASSPKQGANTEAFF.

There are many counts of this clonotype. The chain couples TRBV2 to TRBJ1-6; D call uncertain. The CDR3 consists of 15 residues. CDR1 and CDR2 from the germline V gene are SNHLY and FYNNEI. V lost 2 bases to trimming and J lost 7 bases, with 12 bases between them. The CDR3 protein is CASSESSGANSPLHF. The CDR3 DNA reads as TGTGCCAGCAGTGAAAGTTCGGGCGCCAATTCACCCCTCCACTTT.

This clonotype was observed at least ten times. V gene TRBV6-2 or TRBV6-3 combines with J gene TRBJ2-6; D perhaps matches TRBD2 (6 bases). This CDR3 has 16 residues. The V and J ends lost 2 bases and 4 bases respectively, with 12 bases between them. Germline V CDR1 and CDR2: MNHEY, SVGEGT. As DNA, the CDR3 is TGTGCCAGCAGTTACGATTACGGAGGGGGGGCCAACGTCCTGACTTTC. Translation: CASSYDYGGGANVLTF.

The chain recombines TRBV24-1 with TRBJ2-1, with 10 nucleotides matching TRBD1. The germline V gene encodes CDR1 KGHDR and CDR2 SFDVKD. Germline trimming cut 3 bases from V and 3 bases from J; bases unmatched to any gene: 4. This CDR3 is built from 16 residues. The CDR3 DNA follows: TGTGCCACCAGTGATCCCGGACAGGGGGTCTACAATGAGCAGTTCTTC. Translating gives CATSDPGQGVYNEQFF.

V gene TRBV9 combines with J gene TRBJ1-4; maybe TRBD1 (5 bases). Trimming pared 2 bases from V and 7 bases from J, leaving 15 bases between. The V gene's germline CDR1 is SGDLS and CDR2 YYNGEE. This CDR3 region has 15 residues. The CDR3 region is CASSVGGTWSEKLFF. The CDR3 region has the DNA TGTGCCAGCAGCGTCGGTGGGACGTGGAGTGAAAAACTGTTTTTT.

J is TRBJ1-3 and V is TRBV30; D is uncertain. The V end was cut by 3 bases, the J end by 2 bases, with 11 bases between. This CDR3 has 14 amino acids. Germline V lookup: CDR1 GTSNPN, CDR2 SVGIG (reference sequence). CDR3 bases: TGTGCCTGGAGCCCGACTACGCCTGGAAACACCATATATTTT. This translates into CAWSPTTPGNTIYF.

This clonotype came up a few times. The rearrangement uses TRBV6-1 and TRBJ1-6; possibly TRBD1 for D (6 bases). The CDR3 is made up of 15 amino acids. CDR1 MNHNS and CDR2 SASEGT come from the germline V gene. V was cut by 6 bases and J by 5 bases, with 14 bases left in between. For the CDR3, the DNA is TGTGCCAGCAGCGATTGGGGGACAAATAATTCACCCCTCCACTTT. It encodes CASSDWGTNNSPLHF.

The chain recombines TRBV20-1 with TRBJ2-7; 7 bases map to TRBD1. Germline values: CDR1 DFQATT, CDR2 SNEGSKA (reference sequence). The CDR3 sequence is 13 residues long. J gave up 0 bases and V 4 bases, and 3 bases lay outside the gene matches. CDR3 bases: TGCAGTGCTACGACAGGGAACTCCTACGAGCAGTACTTC. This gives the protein CSATTGNSYEQYF.